This T cell receptor beta chain was identified during a study of shared clonotypes between healthy human individuals. The germline V gene has CDR1 SGHNT and CDR2 YYREEE (reference sequence). The CDR3 consists of 16 residues. The V segment lost 6 bases and the J segment 3 bases; nucleotides outside the gene matches: 11. Profiling relied on immunoSEQ multiplex PCR, and the TCRdb table lists in-frame clones only, not all of them. The sample has a few million clones, roughly 93% seen once. The sequenced sample consisted of naive CD4+ T cells from PBMCs. As to subset: CD45RA+ positively selected. The source of this sequence is a man in his late teens or twenties in good health. Some clones in this sample may be carry-over from other donors' samples. This sequence joins TRBV5-4 and TRBJ2-1, with 8 bases identical to TRBD1. The CDR3 nucleotides are TGTGCCAGCACCCGGGTGGCGGGGACAGGCTACAATGAGCAGTTCTTC. It is translated as CASTRVAGTGYNEQFF.